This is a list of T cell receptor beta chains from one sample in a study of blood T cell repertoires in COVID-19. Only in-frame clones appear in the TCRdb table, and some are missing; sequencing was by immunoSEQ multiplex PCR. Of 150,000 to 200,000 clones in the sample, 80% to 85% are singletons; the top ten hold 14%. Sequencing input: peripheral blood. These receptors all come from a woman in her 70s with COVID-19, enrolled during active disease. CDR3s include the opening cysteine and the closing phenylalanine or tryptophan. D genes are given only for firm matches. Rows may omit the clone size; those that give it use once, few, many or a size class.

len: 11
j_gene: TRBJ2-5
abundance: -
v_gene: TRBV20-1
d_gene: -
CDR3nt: TGCAGTGCCCTCCTTCGGGGGACCCAGTACTTC
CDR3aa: CSALLRGTQYF

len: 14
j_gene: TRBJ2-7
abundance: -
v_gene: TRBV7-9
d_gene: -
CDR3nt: TGTGCCAGCAGCCGACTGGAGGAAACCTACGAGCAGTACTTC
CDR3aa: CASSRLEETYEQYF

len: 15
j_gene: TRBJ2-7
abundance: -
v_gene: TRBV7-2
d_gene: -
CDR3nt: TGTGCCAGCAGCATTTCCCTTGGAGTGAGCGGGCGGCAGTACTTC
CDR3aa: CASSISLGVSGRQYF

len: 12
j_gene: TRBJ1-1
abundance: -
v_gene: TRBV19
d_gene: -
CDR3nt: TGTGCCAGTAGTATAGCGACAGCTGAAGCTTTCTTT
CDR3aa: CASSIATAEAFF

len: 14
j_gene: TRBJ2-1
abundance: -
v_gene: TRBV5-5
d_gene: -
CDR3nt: TGTGCCAGCAGACCAGGGGACCCCCACAATGAGCAGTTCTTC
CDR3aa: CASRPGDPHNEQFF

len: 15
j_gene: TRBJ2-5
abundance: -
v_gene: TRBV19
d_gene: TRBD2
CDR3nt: TGTGCCAGTAGTATGGGGCGGGGGAGGCAAGAGACCCAGTACTTC
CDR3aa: CASSMGRGRQETQYF

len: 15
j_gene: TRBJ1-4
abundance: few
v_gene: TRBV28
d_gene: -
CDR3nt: TGTGCCAGCAGTTCGGAGGGGTCAACTAATGAAAAACTGTTTTTT
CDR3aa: CASSSEGSTNEKLFF

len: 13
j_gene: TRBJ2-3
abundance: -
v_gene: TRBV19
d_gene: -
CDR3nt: TGTGCCAGTAGAAAATACAGGGCAGATACGCAGTATTTT
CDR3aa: CASRKYRADTQYF

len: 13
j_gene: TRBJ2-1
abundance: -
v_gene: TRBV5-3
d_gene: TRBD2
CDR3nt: TGTGCCCGGAGCGGGGGGCCGATGGGGGAGCAGTTCTTC
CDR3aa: CARSGGPMGEQFF

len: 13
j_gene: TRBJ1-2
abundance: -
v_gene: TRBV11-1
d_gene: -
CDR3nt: TGTGCCAGCAGCCTGGACTCGAACTATGGCTACACCTTC
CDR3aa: CASSLDSNYGYTF

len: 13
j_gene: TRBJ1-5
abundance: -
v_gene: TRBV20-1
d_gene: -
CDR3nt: TGCAGTGCTAGTTACGGGGAAAATCAGCCCCAGCATTTT
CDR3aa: CSASYGENQPQHF

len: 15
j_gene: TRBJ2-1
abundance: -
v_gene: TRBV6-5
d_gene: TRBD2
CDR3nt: TGTGCCAGCAGGCGGGGACTAGCGGGAATAAATGAGCAGTTCTTC
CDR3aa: CASRRGLAGINEQFF

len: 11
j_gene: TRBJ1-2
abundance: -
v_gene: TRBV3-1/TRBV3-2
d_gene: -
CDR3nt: TGTGCCAGCGGCGAGGGCTATGGCTACACCTTC
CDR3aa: CASGEGYGYTF

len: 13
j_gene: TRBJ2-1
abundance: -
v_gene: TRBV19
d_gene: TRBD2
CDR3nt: TGTGCCAGTAGCCCGAGCGGGAATAATGAGCAGTTCTTC
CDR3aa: CASSPSGNNEQFF

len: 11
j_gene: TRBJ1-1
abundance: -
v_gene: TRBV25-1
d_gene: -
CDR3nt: TGTGCCAGCAGCCAGAGGGCTGAAGCTTTCTTT
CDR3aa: CASSQRAEAFF

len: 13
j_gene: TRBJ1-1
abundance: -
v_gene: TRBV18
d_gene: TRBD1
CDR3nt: TGTGCCAGCTCACTCGGGACAGGGCTTGAAGCTTTCTTT
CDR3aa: CASSLGTGLEAFF

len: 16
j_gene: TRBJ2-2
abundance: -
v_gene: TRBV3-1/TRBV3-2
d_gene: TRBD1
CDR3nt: TGTGCCAGCAGCCAAGATGTAGGACAGGGAACCGGGGAGCTGTTTTTT
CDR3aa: CASSQDVGQGTGELFF

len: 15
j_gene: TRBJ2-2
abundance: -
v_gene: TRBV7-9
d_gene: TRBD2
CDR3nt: TGTGCCAGCAGCCACGGACTAGCTCTAGGGAAGGAGCTGTTTTTT
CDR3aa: CASSHGLALGKELFF

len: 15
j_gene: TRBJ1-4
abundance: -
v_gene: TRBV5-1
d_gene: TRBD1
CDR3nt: TGCGCCAGCAGCTTGGTTGCAGGGGGCCGAGAAAAACTGTTTTTT
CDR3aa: CASSLVAGGREKLFF

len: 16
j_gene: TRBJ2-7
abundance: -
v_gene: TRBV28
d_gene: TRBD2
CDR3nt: TGTGCCAGCAGTCTTGGGTTTGCGGGGGTAAACTACGAGCAGTACTTC
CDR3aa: CASSLGFAGVNYEQYF

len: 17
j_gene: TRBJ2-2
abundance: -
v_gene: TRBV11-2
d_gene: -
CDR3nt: TGTGCCAGCAGCTTAGTGACCGGCCAGGGGGGTGCCGGGGAGCTGTTTTTT
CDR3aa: CASSLVTGQGGAGELFF

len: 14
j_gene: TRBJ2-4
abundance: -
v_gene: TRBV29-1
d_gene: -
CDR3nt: TGCAGCGGACCTAATAGGGAGTCCAAAAACATTCAGTACTTC
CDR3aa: CSGPNRESKNIQYF

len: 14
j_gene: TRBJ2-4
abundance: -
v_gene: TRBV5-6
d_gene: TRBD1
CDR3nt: TGTGCCAGCAGCTCGACAGGGGTGAGAAACATTCAGTACTTC
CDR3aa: CASSSTGVRNIQYF

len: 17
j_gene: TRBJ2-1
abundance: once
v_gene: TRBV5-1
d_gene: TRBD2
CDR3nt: TGCGCCAGCAGCTTGGGACTAGCGGGAGGGTCCTACAATGAGCAGTTCTTC
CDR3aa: CASSLGLAGGSYNEQFF

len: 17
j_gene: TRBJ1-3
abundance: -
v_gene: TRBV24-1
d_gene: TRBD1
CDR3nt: TGTGCCACCAGTGACCCCGGACAGGTGCTTACCGGAAACACCATATATTTT
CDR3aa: CATSDPGQVLTGNTIYF

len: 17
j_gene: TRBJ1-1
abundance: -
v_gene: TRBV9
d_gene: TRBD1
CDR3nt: TGTGCCAGCAGCTCCTCTATGGGACAGCCTATGAACACTGAAGCTTTCTTT
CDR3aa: CASSSSMGQPMNTEAFF

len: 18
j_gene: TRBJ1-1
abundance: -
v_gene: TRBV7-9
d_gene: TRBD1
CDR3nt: TGTGCCAGCAGTTATCGGACAGGGGGAAGTAGAGGAAACACTGAAGCTTTCTTT
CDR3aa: CASSYRTGGSRGNTEAFF

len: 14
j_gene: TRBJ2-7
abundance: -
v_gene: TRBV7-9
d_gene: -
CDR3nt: TGTGCCAGCAGCTTAGTCACTCGGGGTTCCGAGCAGTACTTC
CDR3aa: CASSLVTRGSEQYF

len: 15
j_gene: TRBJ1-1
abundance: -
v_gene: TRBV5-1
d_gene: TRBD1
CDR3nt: TGCGCCAGCAGCGAACGACAGGGGGTGAACACTGAAGCTTTCTTT
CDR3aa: CASSERQGVNTEAFF

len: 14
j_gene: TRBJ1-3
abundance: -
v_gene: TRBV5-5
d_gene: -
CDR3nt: TGTGCCAGCAGCTTGAGGGGGTCTGGAAACACCATATATTTT
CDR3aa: CASSLRGSGNTIYF

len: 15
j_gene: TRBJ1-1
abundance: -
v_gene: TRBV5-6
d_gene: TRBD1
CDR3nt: TGTGCCAGCAGCCAAACGGGACAGGGGAACACTGAAGCTTTCTTT
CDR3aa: CASSQTGQGNTEAFF

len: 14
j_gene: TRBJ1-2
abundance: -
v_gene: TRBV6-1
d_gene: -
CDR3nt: TGTGCCAGCAGTGAAATGGGGCGAAACCATGGCTACACCTTC
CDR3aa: CASSEMGRNHGYTF

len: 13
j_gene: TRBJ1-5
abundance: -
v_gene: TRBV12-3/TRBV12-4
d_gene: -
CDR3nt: TGTGCCAGCAGTTTAGAAAGGGGAAGGGCCCAGCATTTT
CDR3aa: CASSLERGRAQHF

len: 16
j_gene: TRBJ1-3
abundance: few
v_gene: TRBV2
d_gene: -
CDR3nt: TGTGCCAGCAGTGAAGCGCTTCGGTCTTCTGGAAACACCATATATTTT
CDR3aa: CASSEALRSSGNTIYF